The 22 T cell receptor beta chains below were found in one sample sequenced in a study of post-analysis software for immune sequencing data. Study results and limitations: TRBV5-6, TRBV5-1 and TRBV20-1 were among roughly five TRBV segments more frequent in patients than controls.

No antigen is known for these receptors. Unique-molecular-identifier-tagged TCR beta cDNA libraries were used. TCRdb re-derived calls from the PCR reads in MiXCR, one entry per CDR3 protein. This table holds 500,000 to 600,000 distinct CDR3 sequences, 44% found once. The specimen sequenced was blood. The receptors originated from a girl aged 5-17 years with multiple sclerosis.

This clonotype turned up a few times. The chain combines TRBV5-1 with TRBJ2-3; D may be TRBD1 or TRBD2 (5 bases each). The V end lost 4 bases, the J end lost 5 bases, and 14 bases lay between the germline ends. The length of the CDR3 is 14 residues. Per germline, CDR1 SGHRS and CDR2 YFSETQ. The CDR3 protein is CASSLGDLLDTQYF. The CDR3 nucleotides read TGCGCCAGCAGCCTTGGGGACCTTCTAGATACGCAGTATTTT.

This clonotype was detected only a few times. This sequence joins TRBV10-3 and TRBJ2-7, with D perhaps matching TRBD1 (5 bases). The length of the CDR3 is 13 residues. The V end lost 3 bases, the J end lost 2 bases, and 8 bases lay between the germline ends. Germline values: CDR1 ENHRY, CDR2 SYGVKD. CDR3 sequence (DNA): TGTGCCATCAGTGAAAGGGGAACCTACGAGCAGTACTTC. Protein sequence: CAISERGTYEQYF.

The sample holds a few counts of this clonotype. This chain connects TRBV5-5 to TRBJ2-1; D uncertain. The CDR3 spans 16 residues. From germline, CDR1 is SGHKS and CDR2 YYEKEE (reference sequence). The V end lost 3 bases, the J end lost 4 bases, and 17 bases lay between the germline ends. The CDR3 coding sequence is TGTGCCAGCAGCTCAACCAAAGTGACACATTACAATGAGCAGTTCTTC. Amino acids: CASSSTKVTHYNEQFF.

J is TRBJ1-2 and V is TRBV12-3 or TRBV12-4, with a weak D call TRBD1 (6 bases). Trimming took 5 bases from V and 1 from J, leaving 14 bases between them. The CDR3 is 15 amino acids. In DNA form, the CDR3 reads TGTGCCAGCAGTCCTTCCGACAGGATTAACTATGGCTACACCTTC. Encoded protein: CASSPSDRINYGYTF.

The V call is TRBV29-1, the J call TRBJ2-3; perhaps TRBD1 as D (5 bases). The CDR3 spans 15 residues. Germline V CDR1 and CDR2: SQVTM, ANQGSEA. The V and J ends lost 6 bases and 0 bases respectively, with 16 bases between them. The CDR3 nucleotides read TGCAGCGTCGAAAGACAGTGCTCTAGCACAGATACGCAGTATTTT. Its translation: CSVERQCSSTDTQYF.

This clonotype was counted a few times. This chain links TRBV20-1 with TRBJ2-4, with D possibly TRBD1 on 6 matching bases. The better agreement between TRBJ2-7 and the DNA end casts doubt on the J call. Germline CDR1 is DFQATT and CDR2 is SNEGSKA (reference sequence). The CDR3 is 13 amino acids. The CDR3 reads CSASIPGAGEQYF. The CDR3 DNA follows: TGCAGTGCCTCTATCCCAGGGGCGGGCGAGCAGTACTTC.

The rearrangement joins TRBV25-1 to TRBJ2-3, with D unresolved. Germline CDR1 is MGHDK and CDR2 is SYGVNS. This CDR3 has 14 amino acids. V was cut by 3 bases and J by 2 bases, with 9 bases left in between. CDR3 loop: CASSDTRITDTQYF. In DNA form, the CDR3 reads TGTGCCAGCAGTGATACGCGGATCACAGATACGCAGTATTTT.

V and J are TRBV6-6 and TRBJ1-2, with 9 bases aligning to TRBD1. This CDR3 has 15 residues. J gave up 4 bases and V 5 bases, and 8 bases lay outside the gene matches. Germline loops: CDR1 MNHNY, CDR2 SVGAGI (reference sequence). The CDR3: CASSPRDRELYGYTF. The CDR3 DNA follows: TGTGCCAGCAGTCCCCGGGACAGGGAGCTCTATGGCTACACCTTC.

The chain links TRBV12-3 or TRBV12-4 to TRBJ1-1; TRBD1 is a possible D gene (6 bases). With 5 bases removed from V and 5 bases from J, the gap between germline ends came to 12 bases. CDR3 length: 13 amino acids. The CDR3 DNA follows: TGTGCCAGCAGTGTGGGGGCCCAAACTGAAGCTTTCTTT. This encodes CASSVGAQTEAFF.

The chain recombines TRBV4-2 with TRBJ2-7; 7 bases line up with TRBD1. The V and J ends lost 0 bases and 1 base, in that order; junction bases with no gene match: 6. The CDR3 spans 16 residues. Germline values: CDR1 LGHNA, CDR2 YNFKEQ. CDR3 in DNA: TGTGCCAGCAGCCAAGAACCGGCAGGGGGTTCCTACGAGCAGTACTTC. Amino acid sequence: CASSQEPAGGSYEQYF.

This rearrangement joins TRBV20-1 to TRBJ1-5; D is unclear. The germline V gene encodes CDR1 DFQATT and CDR2 SNEGSKA (reference sequence). This CDR3 region has 13 residues. The V gene lost 3 bases and the J gene lost 5 bases, with 11 bases spanning the gap. CDR3 sequence reads: CSASNIRDQPQHF. CDR3 DNA sequence: TGCAGTGCTAGTAATATACGGGATCAGCCCCAGCATTTT.

The chain is built from TRBV27 and TRBJ1-2; perhaps TRBD1 as D (6 bases). With 1 base removed from V and 4 bases from J, the gap between germline ends came to 16 bases. Germline CDR1 MNHEY, CDR2 SMNVEV (reference sequence). CDR3 length: 16 amino acids. CDR3 DNA: TGTGCCAGCAGTTTATTTCCGACCGGACAGCCCTATGGCTACACCTTC. It is translated as CASSLFPTGQPYGYTF.

This clonotype was seen a handful of times. The V call is TRBV28, the J call TRBJ2-3; 7 nucleotides align to TRBD2. The CDR3 extends over 15 amino acids. Per the germline V gene, CDR1 is MDHEN and CDR2 is SYDVKM. V lost 2 bases and J lost 2; bases outside the gene matches: 4. The CDR3 protein is CASSLRGGFTDTQYF. CDR3 DNA: TGTGCCAGCAGTTTACGGGGAGGGTTCACAGATACGCAGTATTTT.

The chain is built from TRBV6-2 or TRBV6-3 and TRBJ2-1, with TRBD2 identical over 8 bases. Germline lookup yields CDR1 MNHEY and CDR2 SVGEGT. V lost 6 bases, J lost 7 bases, and 8 bases stayed unmatched. The CDR3 loop spans 14 amino acids. As DNA, the CDR3 is TGTGCCAGCAGCCTTAGCGGGGAGGTGAATGAGCAGTTCTTC. Residues: CASSLSGEVNEQFF.

This chain joins TRBV12-3 or TRBV12-4 and TRBJ1-1, with a weak D call TRBD1 (6 bases). This CDR3 comprises 16 residues. V shed 7 bases and J shed 5 bases, with 23 bases lying between them. In DNA, the CDR3 is TGTGCCAGCATTACCCCGACAGGCGCCCTAAGGACTGAAGCTTTCTTT. This sequence encodes CASITPTGALRTEAFF.

The table lists this clonotype with a few counts. The rearrangement uses TRBV27 and TRBJ2-1; D gene ambiguous. CDR3 length equals 14 residues. V dropped 2 bases and J dropped 5 bases, with 10 bases sitting between them. The germline V gene encodes CDR1 MNHEY and CDR2 SMNVEV (reference sequence). For the CDR3, the DNA is TGTGCCAGCAGTTTAGGGTCCCCCGACAATGAGCAGTTCTTC. Translated, it gives CASSLGSPDNEQFF.

This clonotype appeared a few times. This chain connects TRBV6-5 to TRBJ2-1; D possibly corresponds to TRBD2 (5 bases). The DNA end favors TRBJ2-7, so the J call may be wrong. Germline values: CDR1 MNHEY, CDR2 SVGAGI. The CDR3 spans 14 residues. The CDR3 spells CASHERRSYNEQYF. The CDR3 DNA follows: TGTGCCAGCCATGAGCGGCGCTCCTACAATGAGCAGTACTTC.

The rearrangement joins TRBV12-3 or TRBV12-4 to TRBJ1-1; weak D call: TRBD1 (5 bases). The CDR3 runs to 11 residues. The V gene lost 3 bases and the J gene lost 12 bases, with 11 bases spanning the gap. CDR3 bases: TGTGCCAGCAGTTTGGGGCCCTTAACTTTCTTT. As protein: CASSLGPLTFF.

J is TRBJ2-1 and V is TRBV6-6, with D tentatively TRBD1 (5 bases). The CDR3 has 16 residues. Germline CDR1 MNHNY, CDR2 SVGAGI (reference sequence). Trimming took 7 bases from V and 0 from J, leaving 16 bases between them. As DNA, the CDR3 is TGTGCCAGCACACCCGGCGGCAGGGTCTCCTACAATGAGCAGTTCTTC. This gives the protein CASTPGGRVSYNEQFF.

The sample holds a few counts of this clonotype. The chain uses TRBV20-1 and TRBJ1-2, with TRBD1 as a possible D gene (5 bases). V lost 8 bases and J lost 8, with 15 bases in between. This CDR3 contains 11 residues. Germline CDR1 and CDR2: DFQATT and SNEGSKA (reference sequence). The CDR3: CSPSGGEGYTF. Here the CDR3 DNA reads TGCAGTCCCTCGGGGGGGGAAGGCTACACCTTC.

The CDR3 protein is CASTQDRGYNEQFF. In nucleotides, the CDR3 is TGTGCCAGCACCCAAGACAGGGGCTACAATGAGCAGTTCTTC. The chain carries TRBV11-3 and TRBJ2-1, with TRBD1 matching over 8 bases. V lost 7 bases to trimming and J lost 3 bases; unmatched junction nucleotides: 5. This CDR3 region has 14 residues. CDR1 SGHNT and CDR2 YENEEA come from the germline V gene.

The chain recombines TRBV10-3 with TRBJ1-2; tentative D call: TRBD1 (6 bases). This CDR3 comprises 13 residues. Germline CDR1 ENHRY, CDR2 SYGVKD. Trimming removed 6 bases at V and 2 bases at J, with 10 bases between. Here the CDR3 reads CAIRVDSNYGYTF. As DNA, the CDR3 is TGTGCCATCAGGGTGGACAGCAACTATGGCTACACCTTC.